This TCR beta chain is drawn from a study of T cells in Graves' hyperthyroidism and ophthalmopathy. RNA transcripts gave rise to amplified TCR beta CDR3 regions. The HTBI primer set drove a first-round RT-PCR of the TCR CDR3. TCRdb analysed the multiplex PCR reads with MiXCR anew, one entry per CDR3 protein. The data hold more than 500,000 distinct CDR3 sequences, with more than 15% observed a single time. This clonotype was seen ten or more times. The CDR3 is 21 amino acids. The germline V and J ends were trimmed by 5 bases and 7 bases, with 36 bases remaining between them. Germline CDR1 and CDR2: LNHDA and SQIVND (reference sequence). The study excluded patients with uncontrolled infection, other autoimmune disease, pregnancy or lactation.

The chain joins TRBV19 to TRBJ2-1; D may match TRBD1 or TRBD2 (7 bases each). This TCR came from a woman aged 25 to 39 with Graves' ophthalmopathy. Sequenced material: blood. The CDR3: CASSLYRGLRLADLIGNEQFF. CDR3 sequence (DNA): TGTGCCAGTAGTTTATACAGGGGATTGAGGCTAGCGGACCTTATCGGTAATGAGCAGTTCTTC.